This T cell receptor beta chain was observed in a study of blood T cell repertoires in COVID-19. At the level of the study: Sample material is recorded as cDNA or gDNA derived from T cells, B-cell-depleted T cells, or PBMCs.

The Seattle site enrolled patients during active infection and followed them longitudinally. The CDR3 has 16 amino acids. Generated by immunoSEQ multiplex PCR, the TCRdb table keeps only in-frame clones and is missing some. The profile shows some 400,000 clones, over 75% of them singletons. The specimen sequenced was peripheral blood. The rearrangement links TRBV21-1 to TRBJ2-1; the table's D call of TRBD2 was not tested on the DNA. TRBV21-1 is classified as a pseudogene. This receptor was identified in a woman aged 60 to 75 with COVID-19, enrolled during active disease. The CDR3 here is CASTNGGHGPYNEQFF. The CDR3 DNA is TGTGCCAGCACCAACGGAGGCCATGGGCCTTACAATGAGCAGTTCTTC.